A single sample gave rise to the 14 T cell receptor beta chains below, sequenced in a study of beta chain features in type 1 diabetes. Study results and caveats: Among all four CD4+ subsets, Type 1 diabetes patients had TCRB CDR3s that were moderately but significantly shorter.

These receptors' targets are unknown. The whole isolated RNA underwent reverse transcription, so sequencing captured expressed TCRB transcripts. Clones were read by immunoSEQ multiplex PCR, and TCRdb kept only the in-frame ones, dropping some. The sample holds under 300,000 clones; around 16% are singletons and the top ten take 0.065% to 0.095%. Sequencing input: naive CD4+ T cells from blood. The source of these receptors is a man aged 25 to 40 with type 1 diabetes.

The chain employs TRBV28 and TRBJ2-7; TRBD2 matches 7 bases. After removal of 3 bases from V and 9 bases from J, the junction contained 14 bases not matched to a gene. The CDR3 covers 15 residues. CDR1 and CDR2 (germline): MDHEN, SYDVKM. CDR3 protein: CASSFEGRAQRGQYF. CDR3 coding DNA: TGTGCCAGCAGTTTTGAGGGTAGGGCCCAGCGGGGGCAGTACTTC.

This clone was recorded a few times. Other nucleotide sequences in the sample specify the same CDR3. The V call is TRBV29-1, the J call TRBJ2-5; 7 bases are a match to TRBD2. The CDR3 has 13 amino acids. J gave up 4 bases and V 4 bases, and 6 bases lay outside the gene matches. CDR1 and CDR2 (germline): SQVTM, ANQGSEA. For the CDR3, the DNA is TGCAGCGTTGGAGGGAGGGCCGGAGAGACCCAGTACTTC. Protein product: CSVGGRAGETQYF.

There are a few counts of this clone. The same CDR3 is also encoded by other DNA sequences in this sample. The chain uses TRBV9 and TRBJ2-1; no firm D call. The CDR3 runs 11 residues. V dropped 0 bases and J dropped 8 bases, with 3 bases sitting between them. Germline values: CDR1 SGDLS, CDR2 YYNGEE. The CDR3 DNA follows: TGTGCCAGCAGCGTAGAACATGAGCAGTTCTTC. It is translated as CASSVEHEQFF.

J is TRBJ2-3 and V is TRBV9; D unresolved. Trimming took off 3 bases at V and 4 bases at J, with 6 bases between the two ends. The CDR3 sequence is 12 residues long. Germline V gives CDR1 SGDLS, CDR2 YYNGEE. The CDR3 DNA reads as TGTGCCAGCAGCGCCGTTGCAGATACGCAGTATTTT. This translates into CASSAVADTQYF.

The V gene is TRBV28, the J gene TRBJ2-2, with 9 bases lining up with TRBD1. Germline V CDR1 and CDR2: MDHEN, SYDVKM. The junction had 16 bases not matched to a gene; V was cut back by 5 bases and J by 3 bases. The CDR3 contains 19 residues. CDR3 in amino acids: CASSPYSGTGTLDTGELFF. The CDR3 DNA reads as TGTGCCAGCAGTCCCTATTCCGGGACAGGGACTCTGGACACCGGGGAGCTGTTTTTT. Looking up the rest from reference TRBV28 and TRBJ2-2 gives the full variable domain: DVKVTQSSRYLVKRTGEKVFLECVQDMDHENMFWYRQDPGLGLRLIYFSYDVKMKEKGDIPEGYSVSREKKERFSLILESASTNQTSMYLCASSPYSGTGTLDTGELFFGEGSRLTVL.

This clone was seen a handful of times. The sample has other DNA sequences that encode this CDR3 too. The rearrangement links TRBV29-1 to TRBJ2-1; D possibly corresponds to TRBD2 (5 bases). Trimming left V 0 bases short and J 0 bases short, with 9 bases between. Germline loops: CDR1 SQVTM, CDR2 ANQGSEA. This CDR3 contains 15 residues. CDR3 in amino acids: CSVEDRRSSYNEQFF. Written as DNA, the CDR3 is TGCAGCGTTGAAGATCGGAGGAGCTCCTACAATGAGCAGTTCTTC.

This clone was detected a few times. CDR3: CASSLRGLPYEQYF. The CDR3 DNA reads TGCGCCAGCAGCTTAAGGGGCCTTCCCTACGAGCAGTACTTC. The chain carries TRBV5-1 and TRBJ2-7, with a weak D call TRBD1 (5 bases). Trimming took off 2 bases at V and 2 bases at J, with 11 bases between the two ends. Germline CDR1 reads SGHRS; CDR2 reads YFSETQ. The CDR3 is made up of 14 amino acids.

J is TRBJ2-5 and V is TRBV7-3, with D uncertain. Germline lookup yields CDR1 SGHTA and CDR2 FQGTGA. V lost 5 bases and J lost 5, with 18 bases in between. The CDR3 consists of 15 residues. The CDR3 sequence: CASSPFGGEQETQYF. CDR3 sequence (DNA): TGTGCCAGCAGCCCCTTTGGCGGAGAGCAGGAGACCCAGTACTTC.

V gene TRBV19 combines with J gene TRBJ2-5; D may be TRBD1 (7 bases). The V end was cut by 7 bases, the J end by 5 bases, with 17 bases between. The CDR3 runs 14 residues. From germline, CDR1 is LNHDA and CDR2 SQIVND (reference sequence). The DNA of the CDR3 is TGTGCCAGTACCCCTGGAGGGGGCCGGGAGACCCAGTACTTC. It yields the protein CASTPGGGRETQYF.

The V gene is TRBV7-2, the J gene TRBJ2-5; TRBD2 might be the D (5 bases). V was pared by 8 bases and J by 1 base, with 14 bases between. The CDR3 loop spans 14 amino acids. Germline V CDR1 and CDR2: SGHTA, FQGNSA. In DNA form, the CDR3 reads TGTGCCAGCTCCCGGGGAGCGTTCCAAGAGACCCAGTACTTC. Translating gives CASSRGAFQETQYF. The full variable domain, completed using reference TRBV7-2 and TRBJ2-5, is GAGVSQSPSNKVTEKGKDVELRCDPISGHTALYWYRQSLGQGLEFLIYFQGNSAPDKSGLPSDRFSAERTGGSVSTLTIQRTQQEDSAVYLCASSRGAFQETQYFGPGTRLLVL.

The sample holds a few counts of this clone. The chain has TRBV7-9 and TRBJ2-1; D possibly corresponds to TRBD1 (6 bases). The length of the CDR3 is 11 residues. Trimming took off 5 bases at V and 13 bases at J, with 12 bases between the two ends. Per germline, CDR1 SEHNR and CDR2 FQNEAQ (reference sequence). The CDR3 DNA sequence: TGTGCCAGCAGCCCCAGGGGCGGACAGTTCTTC. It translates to CASSPRGGQFF.

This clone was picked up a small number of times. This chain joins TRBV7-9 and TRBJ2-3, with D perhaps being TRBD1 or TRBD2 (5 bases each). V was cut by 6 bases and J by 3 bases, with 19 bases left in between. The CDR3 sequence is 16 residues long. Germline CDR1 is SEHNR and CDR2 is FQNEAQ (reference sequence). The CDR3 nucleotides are TGTGCCAGCAGGCCTACGATAGCGTCAGGGACAGATACGCAGTATTTT. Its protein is CASRPTIASGTDTQYF.

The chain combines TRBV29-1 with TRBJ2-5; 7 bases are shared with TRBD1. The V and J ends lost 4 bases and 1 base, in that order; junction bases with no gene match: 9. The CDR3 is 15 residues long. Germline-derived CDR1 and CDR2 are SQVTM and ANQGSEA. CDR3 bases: TGCAGCGTTGCCCGAATAGACAGGGTCCAAGAGACCCAGTACTTC. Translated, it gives CSVARIDRVQETQYF. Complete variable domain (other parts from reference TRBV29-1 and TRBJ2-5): SAVISQKPSRDICQRGTSLTIQCQVDSQVTMMFWYRQQPGQSLTLIATANQGSEATYESGFVIDKFPISRPNLTFSTLTVSNMSPEDSSIYLCSVARIDRVQETQYFGPGTRLLVL.

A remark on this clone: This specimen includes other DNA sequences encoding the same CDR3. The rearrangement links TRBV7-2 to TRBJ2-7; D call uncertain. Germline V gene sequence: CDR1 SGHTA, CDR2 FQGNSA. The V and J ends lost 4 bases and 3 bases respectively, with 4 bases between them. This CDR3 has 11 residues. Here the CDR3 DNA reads TGTGCCAGCAGCTCGGTCTACGAGCAGTACTTC. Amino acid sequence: CASSSVYEQYF.